This is a list of T cell receptor beta chains from one sample in a study of cytomegalovirus exposure and HLA in healthy donors. Measured with immunoSEQ multiplex PCR; TCRdb has only the in-frame clones, and not every one. The table has nearly 95,000 clones, 79% seen once. The sample comprised PBMCs. These receptors originate from a woman between 40 and 50 years old in good health and CMV-seronegative. CDR3s include the opening cysteine and the closing phenylalanine or tryptophan. The D gene is left open where the match is weak. Size is omitted from some rows. Given values are once, few, many or a class for expanded clones.

J gene: TRBJ2-5; D gene: -; clone size: -; V gene: TRBV7-9; CDR3 protein: CASRRDSRSETQYF; CDR3 DNA: TGTGCCAGCAGGAGGGACTCCAGGTCGGAGACCCAGTACTTC
J gene: TRBJ1-5; D gene: TRBD1; clone size: -; V gene: TRBV30; CDR3 protein: CAWSGDRGERAQHF; CDR3 DNA: TGTGCCTGGAGCGGTGACAGGGGGGAAAGGGCCCAGCATTTT
J gene: TRBJ1-1; D gene: TRBD1; clone size: few; V gene: TRBV10-3; CDR3 protein: CAIRDRENTEAFF; CDR3 DNA: TGTGCCATCCGGGACAGGGAGAACACTGAAGCTTTCTTT
J gene: TRBJ2-2; D gene: -; clone size: -; V gene: TRBV4-2; CDR3 protein: CASSQVGGFTGELFF; CDR3 DNA: TGTGCCAGCAGCCAAGTTGGGGGCTTCACCGGGGAGCTGTTTTTT
J gene: TRBJ2-1; D gene: -; clone size: -; V gene: TRBV7-9; CDR3 protein: CASSATSLEQFF; CDR3 DNA: TGTGCCAGCAGCGCGACAAGTCTGGAGCAGTTCTTC
J gene: TRBJ2-3; D gene: -; clone size: -; V gene: TRBV30; CDR3 protein: CAWSGGLSTDTQYF; CDR3 DNA: TGTGCCTGGAGTGGAGGCCTAAGCACAGATACGCAGTATTTT
J gene: TRBJ2-1; D gene: TRBD1; clone size: -; V gene: TRBV27; CDR3 protein: CASSPGTGRRVEQFF; CDR3 DNA: TGTGCCAGCAGTCCCGGGACAGGTCGGCGTGTTGAGCAGTTCTTC
J gene: TRBJ2-3; D gene: TRBD2; clone size: -; V gene: TRBV5-4; CDR3 protein: CASSEGLAGGPGTDTQYF; CDR3 DNA: TGTGCCAGCAGCGAAGGACTAGCGGGGGGGCCGGGCACAGATACGCAGTATTTT
J gene: TRBJ1-1; D gene: -; clone size: -; V gene: TRBV18; CDR3 protein: CASSPGLADTEAFF; CDR3 DNA: TGTGCCAGCTCGCCAGGGTTAGCGGACACTGAAGCTTTCTTT
J gene: TRBJ1-5; D gene: -; clone size: -; V gene: TRBV19; CDR3 protein: CASSIDSYGGNQPQHF; CDR3 DNA: TGTGCCAGTAGTATAGATTCGTACGGAGGCAATCAGCCCCAGCATTTT
J gene: TRBJ2-7; D gene: -; clone size: many; V gene: TRBV10-3; CDR3 protein: CAISVGEGGAQYF; CDR3 DNA: TGTGCCATCAGTGTTGGCGAGGGGGGGGCGCAGTACTTC
J gene: TRBJ2-2; D gene: -; clone size: -; V gene: TRBV18; CDR3 protein: CASSPLGGPGGELFF; CDR3 DNA: TGTGCCAGCTCACCACTCGGGGGGCCCGGCGGGGAGCTGTTTTTT
J gene: TRBJ1-5; D gene: TRBD1; clone size: -; V gene: TRBV11-2; CDR3 protein: CASSFTGGGNQPQHF; CDR3 DNA: TGTGCCAGCAGCTTTACAGGGGGCGGCAATCAGCCCCAGCATTTT
J gene: TRBJ2-5; D gene: TRBD1; clone size: -; V gene: TRBV13; CDR3 protein: CASSTLRDREETQYF; CDR3 DNA: TGTGCCAGCAGCACTCTCCGGGACAGGGAAGAGACCCAGTACTTC
J gene: TRBJ1-1; D gene: TRBD1; clone size: -; V gene: TRBV9; CDR3 protein: CASSPGTVRMNTEAFF; CDR3 DNA: TGTGCCAGCAGCCCAGGGACAGTCAGGATGAACACTGAAGCTTTCTTT
J gene: TRBJ1-1; D gene: -; clone size: -; V gene: TRBV10-3; CDR3 protein: CASTGTLNTEAFF; CDR3 DNA: TGTGCCAGCACCGGGACACTGAACACTGAAGCTTTCTTT
J gene: TRBJ2-7; D gene: -; clone size: -; V gene: TRBV4-2; CDR3 protein: CASSQAPDSSYEQYF; CDR3 DNA: TGTGCCAGCAGCCAAGCCCCCGACAGCTCCTACGAGCAGTACTTC
J gene: TRBJ2-1; D gene: TRBD2; clone size: once; V gene: TRBV30; CDR3 protein: CASIGWGRGGGEQFF; CDR3 DNA: TGTGCCTCCATCGGTTGGGGGCGGGGGGGCGGTGAGCAGTTCTTC
J gene: TRBJ1-2; D gene: -; clone size: -; V gene: TRBV9; CDR3 protein: CASSSLPGGGYTF; CDR3 DNA: TGTGCCAGCAGCTCCCTGCCCGGGGGTGGCTACACCTTC
J gene: TRBJ1-2; D gene: TRBD1; clone size: -; V gene: TRBV30; CDR3 protein: CAWAGQPNYGYTF; CDR3 DNA: TGTGCCTGGGCGGGACAGCCTAACTATGGCTACACCTTC
J gene: TRBJ2-5; D gene: TRBD1; clone size: -; V gene: TRBV11-1; CDR3 protein: CASSSRQGARPETQYF; CDR3 DNA: TGTGCCAGCAGCTCACGCCAGGGGGCGCGTCCCGAGACCCAGTACTTC
J gene: TRBJ1-1; D gene: -; clone size: once; V gene: TRBV11-1; CDR3 protein: CASSLAYGAVANTEAFF; CDR3 DNA: TGTGCCAGCAGCTTAGCGTATGGTGCAGTGGCCAACACTGAAGCTTTCTTT
J gene: TRBJ2-1; D gene: -; clone size: -; V gene: TRBV7-8; CDR3 protein: CASSLGTGISYNEQFF; CDR3 DNA: TGTGCCAGCAGCTTAGGGACGGGAATTTCCTACAATGAGCAGTTCTTC
J gene: TRBJ1-3; D gene: TRBD1; clone size: -; V gene: TRBV4-1; CDR3 protein: CASSQALTGGAGNTIYF; CDR3 DNA: TGCGCCAGCAGCCAGGCTCTCACAGGGGGTGCTGGAAACACCATATATTTT
J gene: TRBJ1-2; D gene: -; clone size: -; V gene: TRBV7-2; CDR3 protein: CASSLSGGWGYTF; CDR3 DNA: TGTGCCAGCAGTCTATCGGGGGGTTGGGGCTACACCTTC
J gene: TRBJ1-1; D gene: TRBD1; clone size: -; V gene: TRBV18; CDR3 protein: CASSPEGAGTEAFF; CDR3 DNA: TGTGCCAGCTCACCAGAGGGGGCGGGTACTGAAGCTTTCTTT
J gene: TRBJ2-7; D gene: TRBD1; clone size: -; V gene: TRBV4-1; CDR3 protein: CASSQASTGGLYEQYF; CDR3 DNA: TGCGCCAGCAGCCAAGCGAGCACAGGGGGCTTGTACGAGCAGTACTTC
J gene: TRBJ2-3; D gene: TRBD2; clone size: medium-sized; V gene: TRBV6-4; CDR3 protein: CASSDAGGTDTQYF; CDR3 DNA: TGTGCCAGCAGTGACGCGGGGGGCACAGATACGCAGTATTTT
J gene: TRBJ1-6; D gene: -; clone size: -; V gene: TRBV5-1; CDR3 protein: CASSLALANSPLHF; CDR3 DNA: TGCGCCAGCAGCTTGGCACTAGCGAATTCACCCCTCCACTTT
J gene: TRBJ1-2; D gene: -; clone size: -; V gene: TRBV4-3; CDR3 protein: CASSQDYAGGYTF; CDR3 DNA: TGCGCCAGCAGCCAAGATTACGCAGGTGGCTACACCTTC
J gene: TRBJ2-2; D gene: TRBD2; clone size: -; V gene: TRBV4-1; CDR3 protein: CASSQVELAAGELFF; CDR3 DNA: TGCGCCAGCAGCCAAGTAGAACTAGCGGCCGGGGAGCTGTTTTTT
J gene: TRBJ1-3; D gene: -; clone size: -; V gene: TRBV9; CDR3 protein: CASGERGGNTIYF; CDR3 DNA: TGTGCCAGCGGCGAGCGGGGGGGAAACACCATATATTTT
J gene: TRBJ2-7; D gene: -; clone size: -; V gene: TRBV5-6; CDR3 protein: CASRGWGGYEQYF; CDR3 DNA: TGTGCCAGCAGGGGCTGGGGAGGCTACGAGCAGTACTTC
J gene: TRBJ2-1; D gene: TRBD1; clone size: -; V gene: TRBV15; CDR3 protein: CATRLEQGTYNEQFF; CDR3 DNA: TGTGCCACCAGACTGGAACAGGGGACGTACAATGAGCAGTTCTTC
J gene: TRBJ1-6; D gene: TRBD1; clone size: -; V gene: TRBV18; CDR3 protein: CASSSMGQDNSPLHF; CDR3 DNA: TGTGCCAGCTCATCGATGGGACAGGATAATTCACCCCTCCACTTT
J gene: TRBJ1-2; D gene: TRBD1; clone size: -; V gene: TRBV5-1; CDR3 protein: CASSWGQERNYGYTF; CDR3 DNA: TGCGCCAGCAGCTGGGGACAGGAGCGTAACTATGGCTACACCTTC
J gene: TRBJ2-2; D gene: -; clone size: -; V gene: TRBV28; CDR3 protein: CASSSHFGRFNTGELFF; CDR3 DNA: TGTGCCAGCAGTTCCCATTTTGGCAGGTTCAACACCGGGGAGCTGTTTTTT
J gene: TRBJ1-1; D gene: TRBD1; clone size: -; V gene: TRBV7-6; CDR3 protein: CASSPGGTEAFF; CDR3 DNA: TGTGCCAGCTCCCCAGGGGGTACTGAAGCTTTCTTT
J gene: TRBJ1-6; D gene: -; clone size: once; V gene: TRBV6-5; CDR3 protein: CASSYQDRRNSPLHF; CDR3 DNA: TGTGCCAGCAGTTACCAAGACAGACGAAATTCACCCCTCCACTTT
J gene: TRBJ1-1; D gene: TRBD1; clone size: few; V gene: TRBV6-5; CDR3 protein: CASSAGTANTEAFF; CDR3 DNA: TGTGCCAGCAGTGCCGGGACAGCGAACACTGAAGCTTTCTTT
J gene: TRBJ1-6; D gene: -; clone size: -; V gene: TRBV9; CDR3 protein: CASSVGLEYSPLHF; CDR3 DNA: TGTGCCAGCAGCGTAGGCCTGGAGTATTCACCCCTCCACTTT
J gene: TRBJ2-7; D gene: TRBD1; clone size: -; V gene: TRBV6-1; CDR3 protein: CASSPETGSSYEQYF; CDR3 DNA: TGTGCCAGCAGCCCAGAGACAGGGAGCTCCTACGAGCAGTACTTC
J gene: TRBJ1-6; D gene: -; clone size: once; V gene: TRBV7-2; CDR3 protein: CASSLSETGRRRYNSPLHF; CDR3 DNA: TGTGCCAGCAGCTTAAGTGAGACAGGCCGACGTCGTTATAATTCACCCCTCCACTTT
J gene: TRBJ2-2; D gene: TRBD1; clone size: -; V gene: TRBV19; CDR3 protein: CASRDRGPSRELFF; CDR3 DNA: TGTGCCAGCAGGGACAGGGGGCCGTCCAGGGAGCTGTTTTTT
J gene: TRBJ2-1; D gene: TRBD2; clone size: -; V gene: TRBV7-9; CDR3 protein: CASSSTRGNEQFF; CDR3 DNA: TGTGCCAGCAGCTCTACGCGGGGGAATGAGCAGTTCTTC
J gene: TRBJ1-1; D gene: -; clone size: -; V gene: TRBV5-1; CDR3 protein: CASSSHSGSNTEAFF; CDR3 DNA: TGCGCCAGCAGCTCGCACTCGGGGTCGAACACTGAAGCTTTCTTT